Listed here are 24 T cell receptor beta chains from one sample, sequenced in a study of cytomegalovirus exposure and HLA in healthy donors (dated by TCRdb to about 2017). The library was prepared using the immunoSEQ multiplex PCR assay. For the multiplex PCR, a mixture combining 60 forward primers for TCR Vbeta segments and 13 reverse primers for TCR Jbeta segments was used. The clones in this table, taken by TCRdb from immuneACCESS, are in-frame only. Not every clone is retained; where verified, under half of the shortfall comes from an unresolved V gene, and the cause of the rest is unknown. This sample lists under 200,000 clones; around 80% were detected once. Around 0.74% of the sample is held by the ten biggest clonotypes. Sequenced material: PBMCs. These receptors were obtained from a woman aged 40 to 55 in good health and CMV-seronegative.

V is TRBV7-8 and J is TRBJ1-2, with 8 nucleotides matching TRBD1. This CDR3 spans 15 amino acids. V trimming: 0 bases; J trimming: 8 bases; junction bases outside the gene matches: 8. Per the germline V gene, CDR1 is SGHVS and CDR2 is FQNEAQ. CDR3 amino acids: CASSLARTGLSGYTF. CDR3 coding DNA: TGTGCCAGCAGCTTAGCAAGGACAGGGTTGAGCGGCTACACCTTC.

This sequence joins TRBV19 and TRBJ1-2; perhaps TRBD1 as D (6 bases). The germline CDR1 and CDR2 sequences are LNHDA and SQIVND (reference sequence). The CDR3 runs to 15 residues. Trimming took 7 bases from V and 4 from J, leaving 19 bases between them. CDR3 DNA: TGTGCCAGTACGCCCCAATCCGGGACACTCTATGGCTACACCTTC. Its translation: CASTPQSGTLYGYTF.

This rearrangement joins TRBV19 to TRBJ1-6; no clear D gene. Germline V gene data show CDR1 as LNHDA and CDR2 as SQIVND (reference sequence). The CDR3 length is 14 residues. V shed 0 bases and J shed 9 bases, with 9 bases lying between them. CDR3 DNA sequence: TGTGCCAGTAGTATAGACAGGATAGGTTCACCCCTCCACTTT. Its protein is CASSIDRIGSPLHF.

CDR3 bases: TGTGCCAGCAGCGGCGGCGCGGCCTTCAAAGGGGAGCTGTTTTTT. Translating it yields CASSGGAAFKGELFF. The gene calls are TRBV11-2 and TRBJ2-2; D is ambiguous. The V end was cut by 5 bases, the J end by 8 bases, with 18 bases between. This CDR3 comprises 15 residues. Germline CDR1 is SGHAT and CDR2 is FQNNGV.

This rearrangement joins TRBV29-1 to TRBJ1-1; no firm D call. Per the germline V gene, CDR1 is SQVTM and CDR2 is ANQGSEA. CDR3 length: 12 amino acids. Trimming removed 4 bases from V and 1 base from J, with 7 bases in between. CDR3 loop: CSVVTGNTEAFF. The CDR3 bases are TGCAGCGTTGTTACCGGGAACACTGAAGCTTTCTTT.

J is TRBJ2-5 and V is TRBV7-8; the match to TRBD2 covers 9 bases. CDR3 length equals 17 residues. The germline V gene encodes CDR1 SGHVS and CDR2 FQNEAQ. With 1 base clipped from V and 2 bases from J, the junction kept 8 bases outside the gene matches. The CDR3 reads CASSLVGRLAEQETQYF. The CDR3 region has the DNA TGTGCCAGCAGCTTAGTCGGGCGACTAGCGGAACAAGAGACCCAGTACTTC.

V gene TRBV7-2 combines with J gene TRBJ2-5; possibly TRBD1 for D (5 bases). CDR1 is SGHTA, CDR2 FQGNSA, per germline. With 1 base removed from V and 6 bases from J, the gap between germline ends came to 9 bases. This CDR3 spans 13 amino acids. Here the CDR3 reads CASSLDVGQTQYF. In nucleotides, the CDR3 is TGTGCCAGCAGCTTAGACGTGGGGCAGACCCAGTACTTC.

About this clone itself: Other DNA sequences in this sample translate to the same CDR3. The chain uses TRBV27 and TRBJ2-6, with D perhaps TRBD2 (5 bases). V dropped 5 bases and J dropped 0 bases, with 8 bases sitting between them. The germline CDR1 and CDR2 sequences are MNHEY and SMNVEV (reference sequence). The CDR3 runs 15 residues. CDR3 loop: CASSRAGSGANVLTF. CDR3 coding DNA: TGTGCCAGCAGTCGGGCGGGCTCTGGGGCCAACGTCCTGACTTTC.

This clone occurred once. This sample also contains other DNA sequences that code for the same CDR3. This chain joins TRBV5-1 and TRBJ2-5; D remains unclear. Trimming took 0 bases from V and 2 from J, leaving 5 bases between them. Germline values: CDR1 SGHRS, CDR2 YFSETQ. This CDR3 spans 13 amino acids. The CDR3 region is CASSLALQETQYF. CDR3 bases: TGCGCCAGCAGCTTGGCGCTACAAGAGACCCAGTACTTC.

CDR3 coding DNA: TGTGCTACCCTATCCAGCGGGGGGGCAAATGAGCAGTTCTTC. Translation: CATLSSGGANEQFF. V gene TRBV30 combines with J gene TRBJ2-1; 10 bases are a match to TRBD2. The CDR3 spans 14 residues. Per germline, CDR1 GTSNPN and CDR2 SVGIG (reference sequence).

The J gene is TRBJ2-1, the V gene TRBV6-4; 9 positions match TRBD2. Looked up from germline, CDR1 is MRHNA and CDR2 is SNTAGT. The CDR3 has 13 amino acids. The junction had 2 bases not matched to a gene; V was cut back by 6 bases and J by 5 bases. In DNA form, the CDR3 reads TGTGCCAGCAGGGGCGGGAGGGACAATGAGCAGTTCTTC. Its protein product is CASRGGRDNEQFF.

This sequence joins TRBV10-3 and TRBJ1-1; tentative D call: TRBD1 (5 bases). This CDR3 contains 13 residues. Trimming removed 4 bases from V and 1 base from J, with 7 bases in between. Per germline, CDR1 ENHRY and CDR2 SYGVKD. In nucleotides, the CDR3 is TGTGCCATCAGTGGGACATCGAACACTGAAGCTTTCTTT. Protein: CAISGTSNTEAFF.

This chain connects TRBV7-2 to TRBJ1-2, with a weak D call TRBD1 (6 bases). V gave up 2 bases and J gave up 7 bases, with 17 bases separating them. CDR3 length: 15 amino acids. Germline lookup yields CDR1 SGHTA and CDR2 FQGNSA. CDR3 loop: CASSLHLGMGAGYTF. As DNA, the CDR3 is TGTGCCAGCAGCTTACATCTAGGGATGGGGGCTGGCTACACCTTC.

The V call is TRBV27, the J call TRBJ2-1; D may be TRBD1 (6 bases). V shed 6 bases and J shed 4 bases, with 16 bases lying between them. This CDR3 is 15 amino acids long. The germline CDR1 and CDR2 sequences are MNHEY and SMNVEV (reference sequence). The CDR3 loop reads CASSPPGRGYNEQFF. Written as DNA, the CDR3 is TGTGCCAGCAGCCCTCCGGGCAGGGGATACAATGAGCAGTTCTTC.

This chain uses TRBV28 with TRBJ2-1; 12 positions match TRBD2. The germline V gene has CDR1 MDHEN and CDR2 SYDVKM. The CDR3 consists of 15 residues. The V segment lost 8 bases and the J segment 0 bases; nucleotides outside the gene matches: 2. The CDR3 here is CASRLAGDSYNEQFF. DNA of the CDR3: TGTGCCAGCCGACTAGCGGGAGACTCCTACAATGAGCAGTTCTTC.

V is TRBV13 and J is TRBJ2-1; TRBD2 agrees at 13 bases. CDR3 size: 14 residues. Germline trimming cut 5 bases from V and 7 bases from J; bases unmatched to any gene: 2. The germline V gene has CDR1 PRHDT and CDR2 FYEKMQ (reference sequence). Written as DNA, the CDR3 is TGTGCCAGCAGCCGGGGACTAGCGGGGAATGAGCAGTTCTTC. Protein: CASSRGLAGNEQFF.

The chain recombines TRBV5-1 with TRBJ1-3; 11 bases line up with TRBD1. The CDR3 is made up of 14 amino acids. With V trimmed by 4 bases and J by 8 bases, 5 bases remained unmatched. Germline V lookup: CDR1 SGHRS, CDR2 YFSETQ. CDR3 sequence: CASSHGTGGDTIYF. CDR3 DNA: TGCGCCAGCAGCCACGGGACAGGGGGTGACACCATATATTTT.

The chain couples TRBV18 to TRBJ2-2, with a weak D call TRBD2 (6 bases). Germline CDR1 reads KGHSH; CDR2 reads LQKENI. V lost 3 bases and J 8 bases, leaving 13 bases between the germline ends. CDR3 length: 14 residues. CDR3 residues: CASSPQTSGGELFF. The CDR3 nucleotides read TGTGCCAGCTCACCCCAGACTAGTGGAGGGGAGCTGTTTTTT.

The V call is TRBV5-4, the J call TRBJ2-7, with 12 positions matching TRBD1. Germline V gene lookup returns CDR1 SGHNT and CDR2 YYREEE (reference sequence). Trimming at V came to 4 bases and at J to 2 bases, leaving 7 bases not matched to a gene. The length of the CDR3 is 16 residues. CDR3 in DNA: TGTGCCAGCAGCCATGCCGGGACAGGGGGCCCCTACGAGCAGTACTTC. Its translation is CASSHAGTGGPYEQYF.

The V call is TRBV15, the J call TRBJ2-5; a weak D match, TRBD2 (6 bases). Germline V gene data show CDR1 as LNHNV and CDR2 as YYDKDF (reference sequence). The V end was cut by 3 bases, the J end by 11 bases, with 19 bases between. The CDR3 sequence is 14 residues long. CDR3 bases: TGTGCCACCAGCAGGGTACGGGACTCGTCACCGCAGTACTTC. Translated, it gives CATSRVRDSSPQYF.

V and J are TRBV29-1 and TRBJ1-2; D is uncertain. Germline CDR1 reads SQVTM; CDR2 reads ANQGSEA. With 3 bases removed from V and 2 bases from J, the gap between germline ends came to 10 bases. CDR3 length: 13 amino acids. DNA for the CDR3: TGCAGCGTTGATTCCTATGAAAACTATGGCTACACCTTC. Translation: CSVDSYENYGYTF.

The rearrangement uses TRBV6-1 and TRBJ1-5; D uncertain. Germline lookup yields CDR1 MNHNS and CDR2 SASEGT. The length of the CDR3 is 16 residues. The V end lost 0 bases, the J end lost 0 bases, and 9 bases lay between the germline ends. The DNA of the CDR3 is TGTGCCAGCAGTGAAGCGTGGGCAGATAGCAATCAGCCCCAGCATTTT. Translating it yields CASSEAWADSNQPQHF.

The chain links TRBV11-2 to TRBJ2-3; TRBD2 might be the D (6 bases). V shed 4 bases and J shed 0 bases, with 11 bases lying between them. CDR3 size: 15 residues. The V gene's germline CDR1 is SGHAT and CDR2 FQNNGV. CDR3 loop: CASSSGLLSTDTQYF. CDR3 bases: TGTGCCAGCAGCTCGGGACTTCTGAGCACAGATACGCAGTATTTT.

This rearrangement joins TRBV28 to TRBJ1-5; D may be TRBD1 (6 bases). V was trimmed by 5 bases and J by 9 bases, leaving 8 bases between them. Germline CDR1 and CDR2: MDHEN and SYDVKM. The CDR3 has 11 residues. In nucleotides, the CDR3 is TGTGCCAGCAGTACAGGGCGGCCCCAGCATTTT. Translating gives CASSTGRPQHF.